This is a list of T cell receptor beta chains from one sample in a study of blood T cell repertoires in COVID-19. Assay: immunoSEQ multiplex PCR; the TCRdb copy retains only in-frame clones and omits some. The sample holds under 200,000 clones, approximately 86% seen once. Source material: peripheral blood. These receptors were taken from a woman aged 80 or older in a cohort sampled during active or convalescent COVID-19. The CDR3 runs from the conserved cysteine through the conserved F or W. Fields, in order: V gene, J gene, clone size, D gene, CDR3 DNA, CDR3 protein. The D gene is left open where the match is weak. Not every row has a clone size; where given, it reads once, few, many or a size class.

V gene: TRBV11-2; J gene: TRBJ2-1; clone size: .; D gene: .; CDR3 DNA: TGTGCCAGCAGACGCGGGGCGGCCTTAACCTACAATGAGCAGTTCTTC; CDR3 protein: CASRRGAALTYNEQFF
V gene: TRBV7-9; J gene: TRBJ1-2; clone size: once; D gene: TRBD1; CDR3 DNA: TGTGCCAGCAGGTCACAGGGGGCCCGCCACTATGGCTACACCTTC; CDR3 protein: CASRSQGARHYGYTF
V gene: TRBV21-1; J gene: TRBJ2-4; clone size: .; D gene: .; CDR3 DNA: TGTGCCAGCAGCAAAGAATCCGGACACTCAAACATTCAGTACTTC; CDR3 protein: CASSKESGHSNIQYF
V gene: TRBV3-1/TRBV3-2; J gene: TRBJ1-5; clone size: .; D gene: .; CDR3 DNA: TGTGCCAGCAGCCAAGAGCGCTATCAGCCCCAGCATTTT; CDR3 protein: CASSQERYQPQHF
V gene: TRBV7-8; J gene: TRBJ1-5; clone size: .; D gene: .; CDR3 DNA: TGTGCCAGCAGTCGAATCCAGGGCGACAATCAGCCCCAGCATTTT; CDR3 protein: CASSRIQGDNQPQHF
V gene: TRBV19; J gene: TRBJ2-1; clone size: .; D gene: TRBD2; CDR3 DNA: TGTGCCAGTAGTCCCCAGGGACTAGCGGGGGGGACCTACAATGAGCAGTTCTTC; CDR3 protein: CASSPQGLAGGTYNEQFF
V gene: TRBV5-1; J gene: TRBJ2-3; clone size: .; D gene: .; CDR3 DNA: TGCGCCAGCAGCCTTCGGGGGGCAGGCCGCACAGATACGCAGTATTTT; CDR3 protein: CASSLRGAGRTDTQYF
V gene: TRBV24-1; J gene: TRBJ2-1; clone size: .; D gene: TRBD2; CDR3 DNA: TGTGCCACCAGTGATCCCTCATGGGGGGGGTCTTACAATGAGCAGTTCTTC; CDR3 protein: CATSDPSWGGSYNEQFF
V gene: TRBV30; J gene: TRBJ1-5; clone size: .; D gene: TRBD1; CDR3 DNA: TGTGCCTGGAGTGGAGGGGGACAGGATTATCAGCCCCAGCATTTT; CDR3 protein: CAWSGGGQDYQPQHF
V gene: TRBV10-3; J gene: TRBJ2-1; clone size: .; D gene: .; CDR3 DNA: TGTGCCATCAGTGAGTCCACATCGAGGGTCGGAACCTCCTACAATGAGCAGTTCTTC; CDR3 protein: CAISESTSRVGTSYNEQFF
V gene: TRBV9; J gene: TRBJ2-3; clone size: few; D gene: TRBD2; CDR3 DNA: TGTGCCAGCAGCGCAGCGACTCTAGCGGGGGGTACAGATACGCAGTATTTT; CDR3 protein: CASSAATLAGGTDTQYF
V gene: TRBV11-3; J gene: TRBJ2-1; clone size: .; D gene: TRBD2; CDR3 DNA: TGTGCCAGCAGCTCCCGGCTAGCGGGGGAATACAATGAGCAGTTCTTC; CDR3 protein: CASSSRLAGEYNEQFF
V gene: TRBV6-5; J gene: TRBJ1-1; clone size: .; D gene: .; CDR3 DNA: TGTGCCAGCACCCCCGGGGGGCTCGGGAACACTGAAGCTTTCTTT; CDR3 protein: CASTPGGLGNTEAFF
V gene: TRBV21-1; J gene: TRBJ1-3; clone size: .; D gene: .; CDR3 DNA: TGTGCCAGCAGCAAATCCTCCAAGGACAGCGAGTTCTCTGGAAACACCATATATTTT; CDR3 protein: CASSKSSKDSEFSGNTIYF
V gene: TRBV14; J gene: TRBJ2-2; clone size: .; D gene: TRBD2; CDR3 DNA: TGTGCCAGCAGCCAAGATGAGACTAGCGGGGGGGACACCGGGGAGCTGTTTTTT; CDR3 protein: CASSQDETSGGDTGELFF
V gene: TRBV3-1/TRBV3-2; J gene: TRBJ2-5; clone size: .; D gene: .; CDR3 DNA: TGTGCCAGCAGCCAAGATGAACTGCCTTCAGGAACCCAGTACTTC; CDR3 protein: CASSQDELPSGTQYF
V gene: TRBV5-1; J gene: TRBJ1-3; clone size: few; D gene: TRBD1; CDR3 DNA: TGCGCCAGCAGCTTGCGGACGACAGGGCCTGGAAACACCATATATTTT; CDR3 protein: CASSLRTTGPGNTIYF
V gene: TRBV6-6; J gene: TRBJ2-5; clone size: .; D gene: .; CDR3 DNA: TGTGCCAGCAGTTACGGACAGCGAGAGACCCAGTACTTC; CDR3 protein: CASSYGQRETQYF
V gene: TRBV6-1; J gene: TRBJ1-5; clone size: .; D gene: TRBD1; CDR3 DNA: TGTGCCAGCAGTGAAGCGCGGGACAGGGTACAGCCCCAGCATTTT; CDR3 protein: CASSEARDRVQPQHF
V gene: TRBV6-5; J gene: TRBJ2-7; clone size: .; D gene: .; CDR3 DNA: TGTGCCAGCAGTAGCAGGGACATGAGCTCCTACGAGCAGTACTTC; CDR3 protein: CASSSRDMSSYEQYF
V gene: TRBV11-3; J gene: TRBJ1-2; clone size: .; D gene: .; CDR3 DNA: TGTGCCAGCAGCCTTACCGAGGACCCACAGGGACGCCTTGGTGGCTACACCTTC; CDR3 protein: CASSLTEDPQGRLGGYTF
V gene: TRBV29-1; J gene: TRBJ2-1; clone size: .; D gene: TRBD2; CDR3 DNA: TGCAGCGTTGAAAAGGGACTAGCGACCAATGAGCAGTTCTTC; CDR3 protein: CSVEKGLATNEQFF
V gene: TRBV18; J gene: TRBJ1-1; clone size: .; D gene: .; CDR3 DNA: TGTGCCAGCTCACCACCGTCGGGAGGGGCCGGAGGTGAAGCTTTCTTT; CDR3 protein: CASSPPSGGAGGEAFF
V gene: TRBV11-3; J gene: TRBJ2-7; clone size: .; D gene: TRBD2; CDR3 DNA: TGTGCCAGCAGCTTAGCTTCTTCAGCGGGGGGGCCGTACGAGCAGTACTTC; CDR3 protein: CASSLASSAGGPYEQYF
V gene: TRBV13; J gene: TRBJ2-5; clone size: .; D gene: .; CDR3 DNA: TGTGCCAGCAGTTTCGAGATCGGGGAGACCCAGTACTTC; CDR3 protein: CASSFEIGETQYF
V gene: TRBV27; J gene: TRBJ2-2; clone size: .; D gene: .; CDR3 DNA: TGTGCCAGCAGTTTATTTCCTGTGGACTACCGGAACACCGGGGAGCTGTTTTTT; CDR3 protein: CASSLFPVDYRNTGELFF
V gene: TRBV28; J gene: TRBJ1-6; clone size: .; D gene: .; CDR3 DNA: TGTGCCAGCAGTCTCCCGGACACCCTGATACGCTATAATTCACCCCTCCACTTT; CDR3 protein: CASSLPDTLIRYNSPLHF
V gene: TRBV7-9; J gene: TRBJ1-6; clone size: .; D gene: .; CDR3 DNA: TGTGCCAGCAGCAGCCGGGATTATAATTCACCCCTCCACTTT; CDR3 protein: CASSSRDYNSPLHF
V gene: TRBV12-3/TRBV12-4; J gene: TRBJ1-1; clone size: .; D gene: TRBD1; CDR3 DNA: TGTGCCAGCAGTCGTGACAGGGACACTGAAGCTTTCTTT; CDR3 protein: CASSRDRDTEAFF
V gene: TRBV5-1; J gene: TRBJ2-3; clone size: .; D gene: .; CDR3 DNA: TGCGCCAGCAGCTTGGAGGACTTACGGAGGGATACGCAGTATTTT; CDR3 protein: CASSLEDLRRDTQYF
V gene: TRBV7-9; J gene: TRBJ1-2; clone size: .; D gene: .; CDR3 DNA: TGTGCCAGCAGCTTATCGACACAGACCGTTAACTATGGCTACACCTTC; CDR3 protein: CASSLSTQTVNYGYTF
V gene: TRBV5-1; J gene: TRBJ1-1; clone size: .; D gene: .; CDR3 DNA: TGCGCCAGCAGCTTGCGAGCGACGAAGATGAACACTGAAGCTTTCTTT; CDR3 protein: CASSLRATKMNTEAFF
V gene: TRBV10-3; J gene: TRBJ1-2; clone size: .; D gene: .; CDR3 DNA: TGTGCCATCAGTGAACAGGGCTATGGCTACACCTTC; CDR3 protein: CAISEQGYGYTF
V gene: TRBV7-2; J gene: TRBJ2-1; clone size: once; D gene: .; CDR3 DNA: TGTGCCAGCAGCTTAGTGTATGGGGGCAACAATGAGCAGTTCTTC; CDR3 protein: CASSLVYGGNNEQFF
V gene: TRBV7-2; J gene: TRBJ1-1; clone size: .; D gene: .; CDR3 DNA: TGTGCCAGCAGCCGCTATACAGGGAACACTGAAGCTTTCTTT; CDR3 protein: CASSRYTGNTEAFF
V gene: TRBV5-1; J gene: TRBJ2-3; clone size: few; D gene: TRBD2; CDR3 DNA: TGCGCCAGCAGCTACCGGTGGGCGGGAGTTGGGGCAGATACGCAGTATTTT; CDR3 protein: CASSYRWAGVGADTQYF
V gene: TRBV11-3; J gene: TRBJ1-2; clone size: .; D gene: .; CDR3 DNA: TGTGCCAGCAGCCGTGGCGGGCTACACTATGGCTACACCTTC; CDR3 protein: CASSRGGLHYGYTF
V gene: TRBV7-2; J gene: TRBJ2-4; clone size: .; D gene: TRBD1; CDR3 DNA: TGTGCCAGCAGCTTAGACAGGGGACACATTCAGTACTTC; CDR3 protein: CASSLDRGHIQYF
V gene: TRBV5-1; J gene: TRBJ2-3; clone size: once; D gene: .; CDR3 DNA: TGCGCCAGCAGCGGCTCACAGGGCACAGATACGCAGTATTTT; CDR3 protein: CASSGSQGTDTQYF
V gene: TRBV5-1; J gene: TRBJ2-2; clone size: .; D gene: TRBD2; CDR3 DNA: TGCGCCAGCAGCATACCCCGGACTAGCGGGGGGGCTTCGAACACCGGGGAGCTGTTTTTT; CDR3 protein: CASSIPRTSGGASNTGELFF
V gene: TRBV24-1; J gene: TRBJ2-2; clone size: .; D gene: TRBD1; CDR3 DNA: TGTGCCACCAGTGATGCCCTGGGACAGGGGGCCTACACCGGGGAGCTGTTTTTT; CDR3 protein: CATSDALGQGAYTGELFF
V gene: TRBV19; J gene: TRBJ1-6; clone size: once; D gene: TRBD1; CDR3 DNA: TGTGCCAGTAGTATAGAGGACAGGGGTAATTCACCCCTCCACTTT; CDR3 protein: CASSIEDRGNSPLHF
V gene: TRBV29-1; J gene: TRBJ1-1; clone size: few; D gene: .; CDR3 DNA: TGCAGCGTCCCCGGGGGAAGGGGGAACACTGAAGCTTTCTTT; CDR3 protein: CSVPGGRGNTEAFF
V gene: TRBV5-1; J gene: TRBJ2-5; clone size: once; D gene: TRBD1; CDR3 DNA: TGCGCCAGCAGTCGTACAGGGGTGGGAGAGACCCAGTACTTC; CDR3 protein: CASSRTGVGETQYF
V gene: TRBV19; J gene: TRBJ1-6; clone size: .; D gene: .; CDR3 DNA: TGTGCCAGTAATGGGGGGGTAGCAGCACCCCTCCACTTT; CDR3 protein: CASNGGVAAPLHF
V gene: TRBV20-1; J gene: TRBJ2-3; clone size: .; D gene: TRBD1; CDR3 DNA: TGCAGTGCTAGTCACGACAGGGGGCTCGCAGATATGCAGTATTTT; CDR3 protein: CSASHDRGLADMQYF
V gene: TRBV12-5; J gene: TRBJ1-2; clone size: .; D gene: .; CDR3 DNA: TGTGCTAGTGGTTTGGTACGGGCAGGGCTAGGGTATGGCTACACCTTC; CDR3 protein: CASGLVRAGLGYGYTF
V gene: TRBV7-9; J gene: TRBJ1-5; clone size: .; D gene: TRBD1; CDR3 DNA: TGTGCCAGCAGCGCTACAGGGGGCCCAAATCAGCCCCAGCATTTT; CDR3 protein: CASSATGGPNQPQHF
V gene: TRBV4-1; J gene: TRBJ2-7; clone size: .; D gene: .; CDR3 DNA: TGCGCCAGCAGCCAAGGCGGGCGAACGGGGGAGCAGTACTTC; CDR3 protein: CASSQGGRTGEQYF
V gene: TRBV5-4; J gene: TRBJ1-4; clone size: .; D gene: .; CDR3 DNA: TGTGCCAGCAGCTTTAAGGGGACAACTAATGAAAAACTGTTTTTT; CDR3 protein: CASSFKGTTNEKLFF
V gene: TRBV7-9; J gene: TRBJ1-2; clone size: .; D gene: .; CDR3 DNA: TGTGCCAGCAGCCCGCTGAGGGGGACAGGCTACACCTTC; CDR3 protein: CASSPLRGTGYTF
V gene: TRBV7-9; J gene: TRBJ1-4; clone size: .; D gene: TRBD1; CDR3 DNA: TGTGCCAGCAGGGGGGCAGGGGGCACTGAAAAACTGTTTTTT; CDR3 protein: CASRGAGGTEKLFF
V gene: TRBV5-1; J gene: TRBJ1-5; clone size: .; D gene: .; CDR3 DNA: TGCGCCAGCAGCTTGGTCCAGGGCGGTCAGCCCCAGCATTTT; CDR3 protein: CASSLVQGGQPQHF
V gene: TRBV12-5; J gene: TRBJ1-5; clone size: .; D gene: TRBD1; CDR3 DNA: TGTGCTAGTGGTTTCGTTTGGACAGGGGTGAATCAGCCCCAGCATTTT; CDR3 protein: CASGFVWTGVNQPQHF
V gene: TRBV10-3; J gene: TRBJ2-7; clone size: .; D gene: TRBD1; CDR3 DNA: TGTGCCATCAGCATAACAGGGGACGAGCAGTACTTC; CDR3 protein: CAISITGDEQYF
V gene: TRBV3-1/TRBV3-2; J gene: TRBJ2-1; clone size: .; D gene: .; CDR3 DNA: TGTGCCAGCAGCCAAGCGGGTCGGATCTGGGTCTACAATGAGCAGTTCTTC; CDR3 protein: CASSQAGRIWVYNEQFF
V gene: TRBV4-1; J gene: TRBJ2-1; clone size: once; D gene: TRBD2; CDR3 DNA: TGCGCCAGCAGCCAGGTCGGGCTAGCGGGAGGCAATGAGCAGTTCTTC; CDR3 protein: CASSQVGLAGGNEQFF
V gene: TRBV14; J gene: TRBJ2-1; clone size: once; D gene: .; CDR3 DNA: TGTGCCAGCAGCCAACGGGTTGAGCAGTTCTTC; CDR3 protein: CASSQRVEQFF
V gene: TRBV28; J gene: TRBJ2-7; clone size: .; D gene: TRBD1; CDR3 DNA: TGTGCCAGCAGGGGGGGACAGGTAACCTACGAGCAGTACTTC; CDR3 protein: CASRGGQVTYEQYF